This note documents a single T cell receptor (beta chain) sequence. The data stem from a study of blood T cell repertoires in COVID-19. Here immunoSEQ multiplex PCR was the method, and the copy in TCRdb shows in-frame clones only, minus some. Among around 450,000 clones listed, around 87% were seen once. J lost 6 bases, V lost 0 bases, and 10 bases had no gene match. Looked up from germline, CDR1 is SGHRS and CDR2 is YFSETQ. This CDR3 is 17 amino acids long. Material for sequencing was PBMCs or T cells enriched from blood (not recorded which). The receptor was isolated from a woman younger than 35 who had recovered from COVID-19. The rearrangement uses TRBV5-1 and TRBJ2-3, with 10 bases matching TRBD1. CDR3 protein: CASSLARDRGDADTQYF. CDR3 nucleotide sequence: TGCGCCAGCAGCTTGGCCAGGGACAGGGGTGATGCGGATACGCAGTATTTT. Full variable domain (missing parts from reference TRBV5-1 and TRBJ2-3): KAGVTQTPRYLIKTRGQQVTLSCSPISGHRSVSWYQQTPGQGLQFLFEYFSETQRNKGNFPGRFSGRQFSNSRSEMNVSTLELGDSALYLCASSLARDRGDADTQYFGPGTRLTVL.